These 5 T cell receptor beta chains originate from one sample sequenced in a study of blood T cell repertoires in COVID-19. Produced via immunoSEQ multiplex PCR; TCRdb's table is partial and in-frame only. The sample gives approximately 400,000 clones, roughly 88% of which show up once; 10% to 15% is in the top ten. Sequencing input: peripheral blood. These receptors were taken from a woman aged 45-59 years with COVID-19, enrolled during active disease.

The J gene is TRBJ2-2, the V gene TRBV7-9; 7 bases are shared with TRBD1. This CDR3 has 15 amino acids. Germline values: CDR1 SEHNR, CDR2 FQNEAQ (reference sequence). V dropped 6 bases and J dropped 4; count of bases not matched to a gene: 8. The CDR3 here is CASSPYRGGTGELFF. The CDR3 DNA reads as TGTGCCAGCAGTCCGTACAGGGGTGGCACCGGGGAGCTGTTTTTT. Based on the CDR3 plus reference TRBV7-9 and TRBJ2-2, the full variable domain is DTGVSQNPRHKITKRGQNVTFRCDPISEHNRLYWYRQTLGQGPEFLTYFQNEAQLEKSRLLSDRFSAERPKGSFSTLEIQRTEQGDSAMYLCASSPYRGGTGELFFGEGSRLTVL.

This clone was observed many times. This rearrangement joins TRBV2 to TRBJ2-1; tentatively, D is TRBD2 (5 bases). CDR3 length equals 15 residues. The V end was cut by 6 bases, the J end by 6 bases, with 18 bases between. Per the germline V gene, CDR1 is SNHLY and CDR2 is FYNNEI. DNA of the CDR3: TGTGCCAGCAGGGCCCCGGGGTCGACCACCAATGAGCAGTTCTTC. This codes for CASRAPGSTTNEQFF.

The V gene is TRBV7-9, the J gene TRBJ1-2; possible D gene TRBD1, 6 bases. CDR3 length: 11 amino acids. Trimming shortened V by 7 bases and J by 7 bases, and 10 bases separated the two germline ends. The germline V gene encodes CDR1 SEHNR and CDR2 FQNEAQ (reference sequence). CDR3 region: CASTLRGGYTF. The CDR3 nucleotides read TGTGCCAGCACACTCAGGGGTGGCTACACCTTC.

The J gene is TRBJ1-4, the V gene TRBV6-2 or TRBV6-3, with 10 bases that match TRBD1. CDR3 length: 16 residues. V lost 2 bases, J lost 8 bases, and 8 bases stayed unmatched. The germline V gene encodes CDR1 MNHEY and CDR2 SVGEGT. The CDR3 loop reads CASSYPTGTGVEKLFF. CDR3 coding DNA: TGTGCCAGCAGTTACCCGACCGGGACAGGGGTCGAAAAACTGTTTTTT.

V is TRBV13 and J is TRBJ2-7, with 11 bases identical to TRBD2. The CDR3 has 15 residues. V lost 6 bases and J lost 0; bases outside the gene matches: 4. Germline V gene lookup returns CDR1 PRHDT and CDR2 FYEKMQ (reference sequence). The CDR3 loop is CASRASGGSSYEQYF. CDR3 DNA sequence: TGTGCCAGCAGAGCTAGCGGGGGGAGCTCCTACGAGCAGTACTTC.